The 27 T cell receptor beta chains below all came from one sample that was sequenced in a study of blood T cell repertoires in COVID-19. Here immunoSEQ multiplex PCR was the method, and the copy in TCRdb shows in-frame clones only, minus some. Among around 140,000 clones listed, around 83% were seen once. Sequencing was carried out using peripheral blood. Source of these receptors: a man aged 55 to 70 with active or convalescent COVID-19.

V gene TRBV10-3 combines with J gene TRBJ1-2; D call uncertain. V lost 9 bases to trimming and J lost 8 bases, with 16 bases between them. The CDR3 is 12 amino acids. The V gene's germline CDR1 is ENHRY and CDR2 SYGVKD. This chain's CDR3 is CAIHLESGGYTF. Here the CDR3 DNA reads TGTGCCATTCACTTGGAGAGTGGCGGCTACACCTTC.

The V and J genes are TRBV14 and TRBJ2-1; D not resolved. The V and J ends lost 0 bases and 9 bases respectively, with 9 bases between them. CDR3 length: 13 residues. Germline CDR1 SGHDN, CDR2 FVKESK. The DNA of the CDR3 is TGTGCCAGCAGCCAAGATATAAGAGGTGAGCAGTTCTTC. Residues: CASSQDIRGEQFF.

This sequence joins TRBV18 and TRBJ1-4; perhaps TRBD1 as D (5 bases). This CDR3 has 12 amino acids. The ends were cut back, 7 bases at V and 7 bases at J, with 10 bases in the middle. CDR1 and CDR2 from the germline V gene are KGHSH and LQKENI. CDR3 in amino acids: CASWTLPEKLFF. The CDR3 coding sequence is TGTGCCAGCTGGACACTTCCTGAAAAACTGTTTTTT.

The CDR3 DNA reads as TGCGCCAGCAGCCAAGCACTAGCGGGGGGGTACGGGGAGCTGTTTTTT. Protein: CASSQALAGGYGELFF. This rearrangement joins TRBV4-1 to TRBJ2-2; TRBD2 matches 13 bases. Looked up from germline, CDR1 is MGHRA and CDR2 is YSYEKL. With 1 base clipped from V and 7 bases from J, the junction kept 3 bases outside the gene matches. The CDR3 loop spans 16 amino acids.

The V gene is TRBV4-3, the J gene TRBJ1-1, with D possibly matching TRBD1 (5 bases). This CDR3 is 17 amino acids long. Germline V CDR1 and CDR2: LGHNA, YSLEER. Trimming removed 4 bases from V and 0 bases from J, with 18 bases in between. The CDR3 here is CASSPRRGGEMNTEAFF. The CDR3 region has the DNA TGCGCCAGCAGCCCCCGGAGGGGAGGGGAGATGAACACTGAAGCTTTCTTT.

The gene calls are TRBV18 and TRBJ1-5, with 8 bases matching TRBD1. Losses at the gene ends were 5 bases for V and 7 bases for J; bases not matched to a gene: 10. The CDR3 runs to 15 residues. Germline CDR1 and CDR2: KGHSH and LQKENI. CDR3 in amino acids: CASSSGTGGLQPQHF. CDR3 in DNA: TGTGCCAGCTCAAGTGGGACAGGAGGATTACAGCCCCAGCATTTT. Looking up the rest from reference TRBV18 and TRBJ1-5 gives the full variable domain: NAGVMQNPRHLVRRRGQEARLRCSPMKGHSHVYWYRQLPEEGLKFMVYLQKENIIDESGMPKERFSAEFPKEGPSILRIQQVVRGDSAAYFCASSSGTGGLQPQHFGDGTRLSIL.

The rearrangement joins TRBV6-6 to TRBJ1-5; D perhaps matches TRBD1 (6 bases). Trimming pared 6 bases from V and 0 bases from J, leaving 12 bases between. CDR3 length: 15 amino acids. The germline V gene encodes CDR1 MNHNY and CDR2 SVGAGI (reference sequence). CDR3 sequence: CASREGQYSNQPQHF. The CDR3 DNA reads as TGTGCCAGCAGGGAAGGACAGTATAGCAATCAGCCCCAGCATTTT.

J is TRBJ2-5 and V is TRBV18; D is ambiguous. The CDR3 is 14 residues long. Germline loops: CDR1 KGHSH, CDR2 LQKENI. V shed 3 bases and J shed 2 bases, with 10 bases lying between them. The CDR3 here is CASSPASRQETQYF. CDR3 sequence (DNA): TGTGCCAGCTCACCGGCCTCCAGACAAGAGACCCAGTACTTC.

The V call is TRBV30, the J call TRBJ1-1; D may be TRBD1 (5 bases). Germline V lookup: CDR1 GTSNPN, CDR2 SVGIG (reference sequence). This CDR3 has 13 amino acids. Trimming cost V 0 bases and J 8 bases, with 13 bases left between them. CDR3 nucleotide sequence: TGTGCCTGGAGTGTACAGGCAGAAGGGGAAGCTTTCTTT. This translates into CAWSVQAEGEAFF.

The chain combines TRBV28 with TRBJ1-1; D perhaps matches TRBD1 (6 bases). The V gene lost 7 bases and the J gene lost 0 bases, with 12 bases spanning the gap. The CDR3 has 14 residues. Germline V gene sequence: CDR1 MDHEN, CDR2 SYDVKM. The CDR3 region is CASIGGGMNTEAFF. CDR3 in DNA: TGTGCCAGCATTGGGGGGGGCATGAACACTGAAGCTTTCTTT. Complete variable domain (other parts from reference TRBV28 and TRBJ1-1): DVKVTQSSRYLVKRTGEKVFLECVQDMDHENMFWYRQDPGLGLRLIYFSYDVKMKEKGDIPEGYSVSREKKERFSLILESASTNQTSMYLCASIGGGMNTEAFFGQGTRLTVV.

The chain has TRBV28 and TRBJ1-1; D not resolved. The CDR3 runs to 14 residues. Germline loops: CDR1 MDHEN, CDR2 SYDVKM. The ends were cut back, 3 bases at V and 1 base at J, with 9 bases in the middle. The DNA of the CDR3 is TGTGCCAGCAGTTTGGGCGGGCCGAACACTGAAGCTTTCTTT. As protein: CASSLGGPNTEAFF.

This chain links TRBV19 with TRBJ2-7; weak D call: TRBD2 (6 bases). Germline lookup yields CDR1 LNHDA and CDR2 SQIVND (reference sequence). The CDR3 has 14 residues. V lost 10 bases to trimming and J lost 3 bases, with 19 bases between them. The DNA of the CDR3 is TGTGCCACTTCCACCCCCGGGACTTTCTACGAGCAGTACTTC. As protein: CATSTPGTFYEQYF.

The V call is TRBV3-1 (or the pseudogene TRBV3-2), the J call TRBJ1-4, with a tentative D call TRBD1 (5 bases). Germline V gene lookup returns CDR1 LGHDT and CDR2 YNNKEL (reference sequence). The CDR3 contains 16 residues. The V end lost 6 bases, the J end lost 2 bases, and 16 bases lay between the germline ends. The CDR3 is CASSLGPGGTNEKLFF. CDR3 nucleotides: TGTGCCAGCAGTTTAGGTCCGGGGGGGACTAATGAAAAACTGTTTTTT.

This chain links TRBV7-8 with TRBJ2-1; 7 positions match TRBD1. This CDR3 is built from 13 residues. V gave up 2 bases and J gave up 15 bases; unmatched junction bases: 10. From germline, CDR1 is SGHVS and CDR2 FQNEAQ. For the CDR3, the DNA is TGTGCCAGCAGCTTAACAAAAGGGGGCGAACCGTTCTTC. This codes for CASSLTKGGEPFF.

The chain recombines TRBV25-1 with TRBJ2-1; 12 bases fit TRBD2. This CDR3 has 15 residues. The junction had 7 bases not matched to a gene; V was cut back by 6 bases and J by 7 bases. Germline lookup yields CDR1 MGHDK and CDR2 SYGVNS. The CDR3 sequence: CASREGLAGWNEQFF. CDR3 DNA: TGTGCCAGCAGAGAAGGACTAGCGGGGTGGAATGAGCAGTTCTTC.

As concerns this clone: One end of the junction does not line up with germline, which may come from a read error. The rearrangement uses TRBV5-1 and TRBJ2-1; 11 bases fit TRBD2. This CDR3 has 16 residues. Germline CDR1 reads SGHRS; CDR2 reads YFSETQ. The CDR3 reads CASSRGTSGSFNEQFF. The DNA for the CDR3 is TGCGCCAGCAGCAGAGGGACTAGCGGATCCTTCAATGAGCAGTTCTTC.

The rearrangement links TRBV6-5 to TRBJ1-2; D may be TRBD1 (5 bases). Germline assignment: CDR1 MNHEY and CDR2 SVGAGI. Deletions cut 6 bases from V and 6 bases from J, with 14 bases between. CDR3 length: 13 residues. CDR3 region: CASRTGTGDGYTF. The CDR3 DNA follows: TGTGCCAGCAGGACCGGGACGGGAGATGGCTACACCTTC.

The chain couples TRBV7-9 to TRBJ1-5; tentatively, D is TRBD1 (5 bases). Deletions cut 1 base from V and 4 bases from J, with 8 bases between. The CDR3 sequence is 14 residues long. From germline, CDR1 is SEHNR and CDR2 FQNEAQ (reference sequence). The CDR3 spells CASSLGQTNQPQHF. The DNA of the CDR3 is TGTGCCAGCAGCTTAGGACAGACTAATCAGCCCCAGCATTTT.

V and J are TRBV4-3 and TRBJ1-2, with TRBD1 matching over 7 bases. Per the germline V gene, CDR1 is LGHNA and CDR2 is YSLEER. The CDR3 runs to 16 residues. The V segment lost 5 bases and the J segment 0 bases; nucleotides outside the gene matches: 9. CDR3 bases: TGCGCCAGCAGCTATAACCGGGACAGAGCTAACTATGGCTACACCTTC. Encoded protein: CASSYNRDRANYGYTF.

This clone was seen once. This rearrangement joins TRBV7-2 to TRBJ1-2; D may be TRBD1 (6 bases). The germline V gene encodes CDR1 SGHTA and CDR2 FQGNSA. CDR3 length: 15 residues. Deletions cut 1 base from V and 3 bases from J, with 12 bases between. The CDR3: CASSLGYKGDYGYTF. The CDR3 region has the DNA TGTGCCAGCAGCTTAGGATATAAGGGGGACTATGGCTACACCTTC.

The chain is built from TRBV18 and TRBJ2-3; D possibly corresponds to TRBD2 (5 bases). This CDR3 has 12 residues. Germline V gene lookup returns CDR1 KGHSH and CDR2 LQKENI. V lost 6 bases to trimming and J lost 4 bases, with 8 bases between them. The CDR3 sequence is CASSTEADTQYF. CDR3 DNA sequence: TGTGCCAGCTCCACGGAGGCAGATACGCAGTATTTT.

This clone has only one observation. The chain is built from TRBV7-2 and TRBJ2-2; unclear D gene. Germline V gene lookup returns CDR1 SGHTA and CDR2 FQGNSA. V dropped 0 bases and J dropped 1 base, with 9 bases sitting between them. The CDR3 is 16 residues long. The CDR3 region is CASSLALLRNTGELFF. CDR3 bases: TGTGCCAGCAGCTTAGCTCTCCTGCGGAACACCGGGGAGCTGTTTTTT.

This clone occurred once. The rearrangement joins TRBV25-1 to TRBJ1-1, with D perhaps matching TRBD1 (5 bases). Trimming removed 4 bases from V and 4 bases from J, with 10 bases in between. Germline CDR1 is MGHDK and CDR2 is SYGVNS. The CDR3 consists of 13 residues. The CDR3 DNA sequence: TGTGCCAGCAGTGGGGCAGGGCTCACTGAAGCTTTCTTT. Protein: CASSGAGLTEAFF.

This rearrangement joins TRBV6-1 to TRBJ1-6, with unresolved D. CDR3 size: 14 residues. V lost 3 bases and J 7 bases, leaving 10 bases between the germline ends. Germline CDR1 MNHNS, CDR2 SASEGT. The CDR3 nucleotides read TGTGCCAGCAGTGACAGGTCAAAAAATTCACCCCTCCACTTT. Translated, it gives CASSDRSKNSPLHF.

This clone came up a few times. The rearrangement joins TRBV6-5 to TRBJ2-7; 7 bases match TRBD1. Per germline, CDR1 MNHEY and CDR2 SVGAGI. V shed 6 bases and J 6 bases; nucleotides not matched to a gene: 14. There are 15 residues in the CDR3. DNA of the CDR3: TGTGCCAGCAGGAACACAGGGGACCCTTTCCCCGAGCAGTACTTC. This codes for CASRNTGDPFPEQYF.

The gene calls are TRBV10-1 and TRBJ2-1; possibly TRBD1 for D (5 bases). CDR1 is WNHNN, CDR2 SYGVQD, per germline (reference sequence). The CDR3 is 13 residues long. Between the trimmed V and J ends, which lost 2 bases and 6 bases, there was a span of 8 bases. The CDR3: CASSERGTNEQFF. CDR3 DNA sequence: TGCGCCAGCAGTGAGAGGGGTACCAATGAGCAGTTCTTC.

V and J are TRBV9 and TRBJ2-1; D unresolved. CDR3 length equals 13 residues. Trimming shortened V by 2 bases and J by 10 bases, and 13 bases separated the two germline ends. The germline CDR1 and CDR2 sequences are SGDLS and YYNGEE. The CDR3 sequence is CASSVDARWEQFF. CDR3 in DNA: TGTGCCAGCAGCGTGGATGCCAGGTGGGAGCAGTTCTTC. The variable domain in full, completed from reference TRBV9 and TRBJ2-1, reads DSGVTQTPKHLITATGQRVTLRCSPRSGDLSVYWYQQSLDQGLQFLIQYYNGEERAKGNILERFSAQQFPDLHSELNLSSLELGDSALYFCASSVDARWEQFFGPGTRLTVL.